These T cell receptor beta chains were read from a single sample in a study of blood T cell repertoires in COVID-19. Libraries were prepared by immunoSEQ multiplex PCR; TCRdb keeps only in-frame clonotypes and omits some of them. The sample lists hundreds of thousands of clones, 80% to 90% occurring once. Input material: PBMCs or T cells enriched from blood (not recorded which). The receptors were sampled from a woman in her 50s who had been exposed to COVID-19. The CDR3 runs from the conserved cysteine through the conserved F or W. A D gene is named only where the DNA matches it firmly. Expanded clones are given a class, and other clones once, few, many or no size at all.

clone_size: NA; d_call: TRBD2; j_call: TRBJ2-3; v_call: TRBV10-1; cdr3_nt: TGCGCCAGCAGTGAGTCCCTAGCGGGGGGTCTCGATACGCAGTATTTT; cdr3_aa: CASSESLAGGLDTQYF
clone_size: NA; d_call: TRBD2; j_call: TRBJ2-1; v_call: TRBV19; cdr3_nt: TGTGCCAGTAGTATGGTAAGCGGGGGATACCACAATGAGCAGTTCTTC; cdr3_aa: CASSMVSGGYHNEQFF
clone_size: NA; d_call: TRBD1; j_call: TRBJ1-1; v_call: TRBV5-6; cdr3_nt: TGTGCCAGCAGCGAGGGACAGGGGGCGTTTTTGAACACTGAAGCTTTCTTT; cdr3_aa: CASSEGQGAFLNTEAFF
clone_size: NA; d_call: NA; j_call: TRBJ1-1; v_call: TRBV7-2; cdr3_nt: TGTGCCAGCAGCGCCCGAATCGCCAGCGACACTGAAGCTTTCTTT; cdr3_aa: CASSARIASDTEAFF
clone_size: NA; d_call: NA; j_call: TRBJ1-1; v_call: TRBV30; cdr3_nt: TGTGCCTGTCAACCCATCCCAGTTGGGAACACTGAAGCTTTCTTT; cdr3_aa: CACQPIPVGNTEAFF
clone_size: NA; d_call: TRBD2; j_call: TRBJ2-7; v_call: TRBV18; cdr3_nt: TGTGCCAGCTCACAGACTAGCGGGGGGCTAAGTTTTAGAAGCTCCTACGAGCAGTACTTC; cdr3_aa: CASSQTSGGLSFRSSYEQYF
clone_size: NA; d_call: NA; j_call: TRBJ2-5; v_call: TRBV10-2; cdr3_nt: TGCGCCAGCAGTGAGAACTATCGGGGGGAGACCCAGTACTTC; cdr3_aa: CASSENYRGETQYF
clone_size: NA; d_call: NA; j_call: TRBJ1-2; v_call: TRBV7-8; cdr3_nt: TGTGCCAGCAGCCCCAACATGTACGGCTACACCTTC; cdr3_aa: CASSPNMYGYTF
clone_size: NA; d_call: NA; j_call: TRBJ2-2; v_call: TRBV6-4; cdr3_nt: TGTGCCAGCGCTCCAGACCCGGGGTACACCGGGGAGCTGTTTTTT; cdr3_aa: CASAPDPGYTGELFF
clone_size: NA; d_call: NA; j_call: TRBJ2-6; v_call: TRBV2; cdr3_nt: TGTGCCAGCAGTGAGAGCTCTGGGGCCAACGTCCTGACTTTC; cdr3_aa: CASSESSGANVLTF
clone_size: once; d_call: TRBD2; j_call: TRBJ2-5; v_call: TRBV11-2; cdr3_nt: TGTGCCAGCAGCACGGGACTAGCAGTAAAAGAGACCCAGTACTTC; cdr3_aa: CASSTGLAVKETQYF
clone_size: NA; d_call: NA; j_call: TRBJ2-3; v_call: TRBV6-6; cdr3_nt: TGTGCCAGCAGTTACCCCGACATTTCTAGCACAGATACGCAGTATTTT; cdr3_aa: CASSYPDISSTDTQYF
clone_size: NA; d_call: NA; j_call: TRBJ1-2; v_call: TRBV2; cdr3_nt: TGTGCCAGCACCCTCGGGAGAGCCGCCCGCGGCTACACCTTC; cdr3_aa: CASTLGRAARGYTF
clone_size: NA; d_call: NA; j_call: TRBJ1-1; v_call: TRBV19; cdr3_nt: TGTGCCAGTAGTATAGCGGGGAGGTACACTGAAGCTTTCTTT; cdr3_aa: CASSIAGRYTEAFF
clone_size: NA; d_call: NA; j_call: TRBJ1-1; v_call: TRBV7-9; cdr3_nt: TGTGCCAGCAGCTTAGTTGCAGGTCAGAACACTGAAGCTTTCTTT; cdr3_aa: CASSLVAGQNTEAFF
clone_size: NA; d_call: TRBD1; j_call: TRBJ1-1; v_call: TRBV6-5; cdr3_nt: TGTGCCAGCAGTTTCGGACAGGCGAACACTGAAGCTTTCTTT; cdr3_aa: CASSFGQANTEAFF
clone_size: NA; d_call: NA; j_call: TRBJ1-1; v_call: TRBV6-5; cdr3_nt: TGTGCCAGCAGTTATCCACAGGGAACGGCTTTCTTT; cdr3_aa: CASSYPQGTAFF
clone_size: NA; d_call: NA; j_call: TRBJ1-3; v_call: TRBV19; cdr3_nt: TGTGCCAGTAGTATATTGCAGGGAGGAAACACCATATATTTT; cdr3_aa: CASSILQGGNTIYF
clone_size: few; d_call: NA; j_call: TRBJ2-1; v_call: TRBV14; cdr3_nt: TGTGCCAGCAGCCAGGTTAGAATGTATGAGCAGTTCTTC; cdr3_aa: CASSQVRMYEQFF
clone_size: NA; d_call: NA; j_call: TRBJ1-2; v_call: TRBV28; cdr3_nt: TGTGCCAGCACCAATTCGGTAGGGGTCTATGGCTACACCTTC; cdr3_aa: CASTNSVGVYGYTF
clone_size: NA; d_call: TRBD1; j_call: TRBJ1-4; v_call: TRBV7-9; cdr3_nt: TGTGCCAGCAGCTTACTGACCGGGACAGGTGGTGAAAAACTGTTTTTT; cdr3_aa: CASSLLTGTGGEKLFF
clone_size: NA; d_call: TRBD1; j_call: TRBJ1-2; v_call: TRBV7-9; cdr3_nt: TGTGCCAGCAGCCGTCAGGGGGCACCTGCTAACTATGGCTACACCTTC; cdr3_aa: CASSRQGAPANYGYTF
clone_size: NA; d_call: TRBD1; j_call: TRBJ1-2; v_call: TRBV5-1; cdr3_nt: TGCGCCAGCAGCTCCGGGACAGATTTCTATGGCTACACCTTC; cdr3_aa: CASSSGTDFYGYTF
clone_size: NA; d_call: NA; j_call: TRBJ2-2; v_call: TRBV6-2/TRBV6-3; cdr3_nt: TGTGCCAGCAGTTATCAATCCACCGGGGAGCTGTTTTTT; cdr3_aa: CASSYQSTGELFF
clone_size: NA; d_call: NA; j_call: TRBJ1-1; v_call: TRBV28; cdr3_nt: TGTGCCAGCGGGGAGTCGGGAATGAACACTGAAGCTTTCTTT; cdr3_aa: CASGESGMNTEAFF
clone_size: NA; d_call: NA; j_call: TRBJ2-7; v_call: TRBV2; cdr3_nt: TGTGCCAGCGGGCCAGGGGGGCACGAGCAGTACTTC; cdr3_aa: CASGPGGHEQYF
clone_size: many; d_call: NA; j_call: TRBJ2-1; v_call: TRBV20-1; cdr3_nt: TGCAGTGCTGACAGGCTGGGGCAGTTCTTC; cdr3_aa: CSADRLGQFF
clone_size: NA; d_call: NA; j_call: TRBJ1-2; v_call: TRBV18; cdr3_nt: TGTGCCAGCTCACCCTTTACCTCCACGCGGACACAGGACAACTATGGCTACACCTTC; cdr3_aa: CASSPFTSTRTQDNYGYTF
clone_size: NA; d_call: NA; j_call: TRBJ1-1; v_call: TRBV7-2; cdr3_nt: TGTGCCAGCAGCTTACCAGGGTTGGGCACTGAAGCTTTCTTT; cdr3_aa: CASSLPGLGTEAFF
clone_size: NA; d_call: NA; j_call: TRBJ2-5; v_call: TRBV2; cdr3_nt: TGTGCCAGCATGCGGGGAAGAGAGACCCAGTACTTC; cdr3_aa: CASMRGRETQYF
clone_size: NA; d_call: TRBD1; j_call: TRBJ2-4; v_call: TRBV5-1; cdr3_nt: TGCGCCAGCAGCTCAAACAGGGGTCAGGCCAAAAACATTCAGTACTTC; cdr3_aa: CASSSNRGQAKNIQYF
clone_size: NA; d_call: TRBD2; j_call: TRBJ2-4; v_call: TRBV18; cdr3_nt: TGTGCCAGCTCACCCGGACTAGCGGGGGGCCGCAAAGCCAAAAACATTCAGTACTTC; cdr3_aa: CASSPGLAGGRKAKNIQYF
clone_size: NA; d_call: NA; j_call: TRBJ1-3; v_call: TRBV6-1; cdr3_nt: TGTGCCAGCAGTGGCACCTCAGGGGCCCTCCCAGGAAACACCATATATTTT; cdr3_aa: CASSGTSGALPGNTIYF
clone_size: NA; d_call: NA; j_call: TRBJ1-2; v_call: TRBV5-1; cdr3_nt: TGCGCCAGCAGCTTTGGGCAGGGCCAAACGTACACCTTC; cdr3_aa: CASSFGQGQTYTF
clone_size: NA; d_call: TRBD1; j_call: TRBJ1-5; v_call: TRBV5-5; cdr3_nt: TGTGCCAGCAGCTTGTTATGGACAGGGGATCAGCCCCAGCATTTT; cdr3_aa: CASSLLWTGDQPQHF
clone_size: NA; d_call: NA; j_call: TRBJ1-1; v_call: TRBV19; cdr3_nt: TGTGCCAGTAGTAGGGGCGTCTTGGACACTGAAGCTTTCTTT; cdr3_aa: CASSRGVLDTEAFF
clone_size: NA; d_call: NA; j_call: TRBJ1-6; v_call: TRBV21-1; cdr3_nt: TGTGCCAGCAGCGGGCCTTCACCCCTCCACTTT; cdr3_aa: CASSGPSPLHF
clone_size: NA; d_call: NA; j_call: TRBJ1-1; v_call: TRBV7-2; cdr3_nt: TGTGCCAGCAGCTTAGGGGGAGGGCTGGACACTGAAGCTTTCTTT; cdr3_aa: CASSLGGGLDTEAFF
clone_size: NA; d_call: TRBD1; j_call: TRBJ2-3; v_call: TRBV5-4; cdr3_nt: TGTGCCAGCAGCCAGGGGACAGGGGAAGGGGATACGCAGTATTTT; cdr3_aa: CASSQGTGEGDTQYF
clone_size: NA; d_call: TRBD2; j_call: TRBJ2-3; v_call: TRBV15; cdr3_nt: TGTGCCACCAGCAGAGATGTCGGGACTAGCGGGGGGGTTGGGGCAGATACGCAGTATTTT; cdr3_aa: CATSRDVGTSGGVGADTQYF
clone_size: NA; d_call: NA; j_call: TRBJ1-2; v_call: TRBV2; cdr3_nt: TGTGCCAGCAGTGGGTCTGAGCTGTCCTATGGCTACACCTTC; cdr3_aa: CASSGSELSYGYTF
clone_size: few; d_call: NA; j_call: TRBJ2-1; v_call: TRBV6-2/TRBV6-3; cdr3_nt: TGTGCCAGCAGTTCCCCTAGAGGCAATCGCAATGAGCAGTTCTTC; cdr3_aa: CASSSPRGNRNEQFF
clone_size: NA; d_call: TRBD1; j_call: TRBJ1-6; v_call: TRBV6-5; cdr3_nt: TGTGCCAGCAGTTACTCGACAGGGGTGGATTCACCCCTCCACTTT; cdr3_aa: CASSYSTGVDSPLHF
clone_size: NA; d_call: NA; j_call: TRBJ1-2; v_call: TRBV5-6; cdr3_nt: TGTGCCAGCACCGTTGGGGGGGGCTATGGCTACACCTTC; cdr3_aa: CASTVGGGYGYTF
clone_size: few; d_call: NA; j_call: TRBJ2-6; v_call: TRBV18; cdr3_nt: TGTGCCAGCTCACCACCAGATGGACAAACCCTCTCTGGGGCCAACGTCCTGACTTTC; cdr3_aa: CASSPPDGQTLSGANVLTF
clone_size: NA; d_call: NA; j_call: TRBJ1-6; v_call: TRBV2; cdr3_nt: TGTGCCAGCAGTGTAGGGGCCCGAGGCGGTAATTCACCCCTCCACTTT; cdr3_aa: CASSVGARGGNSPLHF
clone_size: NA; d_call: NA; j_call: TRBJ1-1; v_call: TRBV30; cdr3_nt: TGTGCCTGGAGTGTGCAGGGGAACACTGAAGCTTTCTTT; cdr3_aa: CAWSVQGNTEAFF
clone_size: NA; d_call: NA; j_call: TRBJ1-1; v_call: TRBV5-1; cdr3_nt: TGCGCCAGCAGCTTGGCCGCAGGAACTGAAGCTTTCTTT; cdr3_aa: CASSLAAGTEAFF
clone_size: NA; d_call: NA; j_call: TRBJ1-6; v_call: TRBV13; cdr3_nt: TGTGCCAGCAGCGTCGGTCGCTCGTCATATAATTCACCCCTCCACTTT; cdr3_aa: CASSVGRSSYNSPLHF
clone_size: NA; d_call: TRBD1; j_call: TRBJ2-7; v_call: TRBV27; cdr3_nt: TGTGCCAGCCAGTCTCGAGGGACAGACCCCTTTGGCACCTACGAGCAGTACTTC; cdr3_aa: CASQSRGTDPFGTYEQYF
clone_size: NA; d_call: NA; j_call: TRBJ1-2; v_call: TRBV6-1; cdr3_nt: TGTGCCAGCAGTGGAGCCCTCTATGGCTACACCTTC; cdr3_aa: CASSGALYGYTF
clone_size: NA; d_call: NA; j_call: TRBJ1-1; v_call: TRBV29-1; cdr3_nt: TGCAGCGTTGTGGCCCGACAGGTAAACACTGAAGCTTTCTTT; cdr3_aa: CSVVARQVNTEAFF
clone_size: NA; d_call: TRBD2; j_call: TRBJ2-2; v_call: TRBV24-1; cdr3_nt: TGTGCCACCAGTGAAGAGCGGGGGGCGAAGCTGTTTTTT; cdr3_aa: CATSEERGAKLFF